These 13 T cell receptor beta chains were all obtained from the same sample, sequenced in a study of cytomegalovirus exposure and HLA in healthy donors. In the PCR, 60 Vbeta and 13 Jbeta primers were used. Produced via immunoSEQ multiplex PCR; TCRdb's table is partial and in-frame only. The data hold 75,000 to 95,000 clones, with around 84% observed a single time. Specimen: PBMCs. The receptors come from a young man in good health and CMV-seronegative.

The J gene is TRBJ2-3, the V gene TRBV11-2, with a tentative D call TRBD2 (5 bases). The germline V and J ends were trimmed by 5 bases and 6 bases, with 15 bases remaining between them. Germline CDR1 and CDR2: SGHAT and FQNNGV. CDR3 size: 14 residues. DNA for the CDR3: TGTGCCAGCAGCCCACGAGGGAGCGGCGATACGCAGTATTTT. Translation gives CASSPRGSGDTQYF.

The genes are TRBV5-1 and TRBJ2-7, with TRBD2 as a possible D gene (6 bases). The CDR3 extends over 15 amino acids. Germline V gene data show CDR1 as SGHRS and CDR2 as YFSETQ. Trimming pared 0 bases from V and 5 bases from J, leaving 15 bases between. This CDR3 reads CASSLGGGLLHEQYF. CDR3 nucleotide sequence: TGCGCCAGCAGCTTGGGTGGGGGGTTACTCCACGAGCAGTACTTC.

CDR3 nucleotide sequence: TGCAGCGTTGTGGGGCCCCGTGGGTCCCAAGAAAACAGTAATAACTATGGCTACACCTTC. Protein: CSVVGPRGSQENSNNYGYTF. The V call is TRBV29-1, the J call TRBJ1-2, with a tentative D call TRBD1 (5 bases). This CDR3 is 20 amino acids long. The V end was cut by 4 bases, the J end by 1 base, with 31 bases between. Germline assignment: CDR1 SQVTM and CDR2 ANQGSEA.

This clone occurred once. The gene calls are TRBV2 and TRBJ1-2; 8 bases fit TRBD1. V lost 7 bases, J lost 5 bases, and 12 bases stayed unmatched. This CDR3 spans 15 amino acids. Germline CDR1 reads SNHLY; CDR2 reads FYNNEI. The CDR3 DNA sequence: TGTGCCAGCACGGCCCGACAGGGGTCGCCGTATGGCTACACCTTC. This sequence encodes CASTARQGSPYGYTF.

This clone was found once. The rearrangement uses TRBV25-1 and TRBJ1-6; 10 positions match TRBD1. Germline CDR1 MGHDK, CDR2 SYGVNS. CDR3 length: 15 residues. After removal of 5 bases from V and 10 bases from J, the junction contained 8 bases not matched to a gene. The CDR3 bases are TGTGCCAGCAGTTCTCCGGGACAGGGGAAATCACCCCTCCACTTT. Translation: CASSSPGQGKSPLHF.

The count of this clone is one. The chain uses TRBV27 and TRBJ2-3; a weak D match, TRBD1 (5 bases). Germline V gene lookup returns CDR1 MNHEY and CDR2 SMNVEV (reference sequence). With 6 bases removed from V and 4 bases from J, the gap between germline ends came to 14 bases. CDR3 length: 14 residues. CDR3 coding DNA: TGTGCCAGCAGCGAAACAGGACGGGCAGATACGCAGTATTTT. Translated, it gives CASSETGRADTQYF.

The chain is built from TRBV5-6 and TRBJ1-6; D perhaps matches TRBD1 (6 bases). This CDR3 is 17 amino acids long. Germline lookup yields CDR1 SGHDT and CDR2 YYEEEE. Trimming cost V 0 bases and J 7 bases, with 17 bases left between them. CDR3 nucleotide sequence: TGTGCCAGCAGCTTGGACCCCCAGGGGCTGTTAAATTCACCCCTCCACTTT. Protein: CASSLDPQGLLNSPLHF. Looking up the rest from reference TRBV5-6 and TRBJ1-6 gives the full variable domain: DAGVTQSPTHLIKTRGQQVTLRCSPKSGHDTVSWYQQALGQGPQFIFQYYEEEERQRGNFPDRFSGHQFPNYSSELNVNALLLGDSALYLCASSLDPQGLLNSPLHFGNGTRLTVT.

The chain couples TRBV15 to TRBJ1-5, with 7 bases aligning to TRBD1. The V gene's germline CDR1 is LNHNV and CDR2 YYDKDF (reference sequence). Trimming at V came to 3 bases and at J to 8 bases, leaving 16 bases not matched to a gene. The CDR3 is 17 residues long. In DNA form, the CDR3 reads TGTGCCACCAGCAGCATGACAGGGACCTTTAGATGGGAGCCCCAGCATTTT. It yields the protein CATSSMTGTFRWEPQHF.

The chain joins TRBV10-1 to TRBJ2-5; the D gene is possibly TRBD2 (5 bases). The CDR3 totals 14 residues. Trimming stripped 1 base from V and 1 base from J, with 7 bases between. The germline V gene has CDR1 WNHNN and CDR2 SYGVQD (reference sequence). CDR3 in amino acids: CASSEYGVQETQYF. Written as DNA, the CDR3 is TGCGCCAGCAGTGAGTACGGGGTCCAAGAGACCCAGTACTTC.

This clone has more than one count but fewer than ten. The genes are TRBV14 and TRBJ2-7; tentative D call: TRBD2 (5 bases). The CDR3 sequence is 15 residues long. V lost 4 bases to trimming and J lost 0 bases, with 13 bases between them. CDR1 is SGHDN and CDR2 is FVKESK in the germline V gene. This chain's CDR3 is CASSPIVGSSYEQYF. CDR3 nucleotide sequence: TGTGCCAGCAGCCCGATTGTGGGGAGCTCCTACGAGCAGTACTTC.

The V gene is TRBV28, the J gene TRBJ1-5, with D perhaps TRBD1 (5 bases). The length of the CDR3 is 14 residues. CDR1 is MDHEN, CDR2 SYDVKM, per germline. V dropped 8 bases and J dropped 3 bases, with 14 bases sitting between them. The CDR3 bases are TGTGCCAGCGTCGTCGGGGGTTACAATCAGCCCCAGCATTTT. Residues: CASVVGGYNQPQHF.

A few counts support this clone. This chain connects TRBV19 to TRBJ1-4; D uncertain. Germline V gene sequence: CDR1 LNHDA, CDR2 SQIVND (reference sequence). V was shortened by 6 bases and J by 5 bases, with 13 bases between the two germline ends. The CDR3 has 14 amino acids. CDR3 amino acids: CASSNTPRNEKLFF. The DNA for the CDR3 is TGTGCCAGTAGCAACACACCGAGGAATGAAAAACTGTTTTTT.

The J gene is TRBJ2-7, the V gene TRBV29-1; 12 bases align to TRBD2. The J segment lost 10 bases and the V segment lost 7 bases, leaving 8 bases of the junction unmatched. Germline lookup yields CDR1 SQVTM and CDR2 ANQGSEA. CDR3 size: 12 residues. CDR3 nucleotide sequence: TGCAGCGCCGGGACTAGCGGGTTTACCCAGTACTTC. This translates into CSAGTSGFTQYF.